The clone carrying this TCR beta chain turned up a few times. Its antigen is unknown. Trimming took 2 bases from V and 6 from J, leaving 12 bases between them. Germline V gene lookup returns CDR1 LGHNT and CDR2 FRNRAP. The CDR3 totals 14 residues. This specimen comes from a study of beta chain features in type 1 diabetes. Study outcomes and limitations: A potential PCR bias toward shorter templates would be equal in patient and control samples. Researchers cautioned that cDNA sequencing could over-represent cells with high TCR expression.

Sequenced material consisted of expressed TCRB transcripts (all of the isolated RNA was reverse transcribed). Profiling relied on immunoSEQ multiplex PCR, and the TCRdb table lists in-frame clones only, not all of them. The table lists over 65,000 clones, roughly 34% of them singletons, with 0.4% to 0.55% in the top ten. V usage is TRBV12-5 and J usage is TRBJ2-3, with a weak D call TRBD1 (6 bases). What was sequenced was stem cell memory CD4+ T cells from blood. The source of this sequence is a woman aged 18-29 years in good health. The CDR3 loop is CASGLSGQGDTQYF. CDR3 DNA sequence: TGTGCTAGTGGTTTGTCCGGGCAGGGGGATACGCAGTATTTT.